These T cell receptor beta chains were read from a single sample in a study of human T cells and chemical hapten exposure. TCRdb passed the 5' RACE reads through MiXCR, listing each CDR3 protein once. The sample includes 95,000 to 120,000 distinct CDR3 sequences, approximately 19% seen only once; the top ten take around 2.7%. The receptors were gathered from a human donor in good health. Each CDR3 is given with its conserved first and last residue. D genes are given only for firm matches. The size field is filled for only some rows; it gives once, few, many or a size class.

>TRBJ1-2|TRBV5-4|NA|NA
CASSLGLAAVYGYTF
TGTGCCAGCAGCTTGGGCTTAGCAGCTGTCTATGGCTACACCTTC
>TRBJ1-1|TRBV2|few|NA
CASSERWDIPEAFF
TGTGCCAGCAGTGAAAGGTGGGACATACCTGAAGCTTTCTTT
>TRBJ2-3|TRBV5-5|few|NA
CASFSNRAADTQYF
TGTGCCAGCTTCTCCAATCGGGCCGCAGATACGCAGTATTTT
>TRBJ2-7|TRBV21-1|NA|NA
CASSKEKESAREQYF
TGTGCCAGCAGCAAAGAGAAGGAATCCGCGAGAGAGCAGTACTTC
>TRBJ2-5|TRBV13|NA|NA
CASSLLQETQYF
TGTGCCAGCAGCTTACTACAAGAGACCCAGTACTTC
>TRBJ2-7|TRBV5-4|NA|TRBD1
CASSPNRQGRYEQYF
TGTGCCAGCAGCCCAAATCGACAGGGCCGCTACGAGCAGTACTTC
>TRBJ1-2|TRBV28|few|NA
CASSLSIRPNYGYTF
TGTGCCAGCAGTTTATCAATAAGGCCTAACTATGGCTACACCTTC
>TRBJ1-4|TRBV4-1|few|TRBD1
CASSQDRQGGNEKLFF
TGCGCCAGCAGCCAAGACAGACAGGGGGGAAATGAAAAACTGTTTTTT
>TRBJ2-7|TRBV3-1|NA|NA
CASSQPMGGPTYEQYF
TGTGCCAGCAGCCAACCCATGGGGGGCCCAACCTACGAGCAGTACTTC
>TRBJ2-5|TRBV5-1|few|NA
CASSLDATGLQGETQYF
TGCGCCAGCAGCTTGGACGCTACAGGGCTCCAGGGAGAGACCCAGTACTTC
>TRBJ2-7|TRBV6-5|many|NA
CASSYTRGAYEQYF
TGTGCCAGCAGTTACACCAGGGGCGCGTACGAGCAGTACTTC
>TRBJ2-1|TRBV9|few|TRBD2
CASSAGLAGNNEQFF
TGTGCCAGCAGCGCCGGACTAGCGGGTAACAATGAGCAGTTCTTC
>TRBJ1-1|TRBV18|few|TRBD1
CASSQAGGGETEAFF
TGTGCCAGCTCACAGGCAGGGGGAGGAGAGACTGAAGCTTTCTTT
>TRBJ2-7|TRBV13|few|NA
CASSLGGRAYEQYF
TGTGCCAGCAGCTTAGGGGGCCGAGCCTACGAGCAGTACTTC
>TRBJ2-5|TRBV18|many|NA
CASSPPVQETQYF
TGTGCCAGCTCACCACCGGTCCAAGAGACCCAGTACTTC
>TRBJ1-2|TRBV27|NA|NA
CASSFLRDYGYTF
TGTGCCAGCAGTTTCCTACGAGACTATGGCTACACCTTC
>TRBJ2-2|TRBV20-1|NA|NA
CSARVLPGSNTGELFF
TGCAGTGCTAGAGTCCTCCCCGGCTCGAACACCGGGGAGCTGTTTTTT